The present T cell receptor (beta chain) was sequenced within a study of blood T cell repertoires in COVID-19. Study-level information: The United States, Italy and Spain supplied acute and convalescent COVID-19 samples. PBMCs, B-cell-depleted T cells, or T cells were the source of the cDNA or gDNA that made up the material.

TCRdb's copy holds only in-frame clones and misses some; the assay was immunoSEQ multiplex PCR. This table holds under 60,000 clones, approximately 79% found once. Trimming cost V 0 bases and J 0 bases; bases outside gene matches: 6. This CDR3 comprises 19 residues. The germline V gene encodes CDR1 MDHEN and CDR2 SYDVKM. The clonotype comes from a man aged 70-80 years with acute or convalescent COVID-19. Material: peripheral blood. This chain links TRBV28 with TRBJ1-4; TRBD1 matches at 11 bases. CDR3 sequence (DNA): TGTGCCAGCAGTTTATGGGACAGGGGGCGGTTTTCAACTAATGAAAAACTGTTTTTT. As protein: CASSLWDRGRFSTNEKLFF.